This TCR beta chain stems from a study of early T cells in non-severe SARS-CoV-2 infection. At least ten counts were recorded for this clonotype. In the library, individual cDNA molecules carried attached unique molecular identifiers. One entry per CDR3 protein, called by TCRdb with MiXCR from the 5' RACE reads. This sample has approximately 69,000 distinct CDR3 sequences, with roughly 8.7% found just once. This CDR3 spans 13 amino acids. Trimming removed 2 bases at V and 9 bases at J, with 11 bases between. CDR1 is SEHNR, CDR2 FQNEAQ, per germline (reference sequence). The sample was whole blood. The rearrangement uses TRBV7-9 and TRBJ2-1; no definite D call. The clonotype originates from an adult who was a healthcare worker with PCR-confirmed SARS-CoV-2 infection or an uninfected control (not recorded which). CDR3 DNA: TGTGCCAGCAGCTTAAAGTCCCGGGTTGAGCAGTTCTTC. It codes for CASSLKSRVEQFF.